This T cell receptor beta chain comes out of a study of T cells in Graves' hyperthyroidism and ophthalmopathy. Findings and limits, study-wide: Ophthalmopathy was identified by the model a median about six months ahead of onset. Most clonotypes expanded in thyroid above 0.001 were likewise present in blood.

Trimming left V 10 bases short and J 2 bases short, with 12 bases between. This CDR3 is 13 amino acids long. Patients aged 18 to 65 had newly diagnosed hyperthyroidism of under 2 months' duration. The authors obtained PBMCs from more than 9.5 ml of fresh peripheral blood. Amplified TCR beta CDR3 regions derived from RNA transcripts. During a first-round RT-PCR of the TCR CDR3, the HTBI primer set was used. TCRdb reprocessed the multiplex PCR reads via MiXCR and lists one record per CDR3 protein. The data contain 600,000 to 850,000 distinct CDR3 sequences, under 20% of them seen just once; the ten biggest clones take up roughly a sixth. About this clonotype itself: Its specificity is unknown.

Material for sequencing was blood. The rearrangement uses TRBV12-3 or TRBV12-4 and TRBJ1-3; D not resolved. The sequence was obtained from a woman aged 45 to 65 with Graves' hyperthyroidism that later progressed to Graves' ophthalmopathy. The CDR3 region is CATSAVAGNTIYF. The CDR3 DNA reads TGTGCCACTTCAGCAGTCGCTGGAAACACCATATATTTT.